This entry concerns a single T cell receptor (beta chain). This study enrolled people aged 18 to 89 from about two dozen US geographic areas. The data were obtained in a study of blood T cell repertoires in COVID-19. Background on the study: Donors in the United States, Italy and Spain gave samples during acute or convalescent COVID-19.

The method was immunoSEQ multiplex PCR; TCRdb's version includes in-frame clones alone and lacks a portion of them. The table records about 130,000 clones, 80% to 85% of them present only once. V was shortened by 6 bases and J by 5 bases, with 14 bases between the two germline ends. Germline lookup yields CDR1 MNHEY and CDR2 SVGAGI. The CDR3 loop spans 13 amino acids. The sequence came from a man aged 25-40 years who had recovered from COVID-19. The chain carries TRBV6-5 and TRBJ2-7, with D possibly being TRBD1 (6 bases). The source material was PBMCs or T cells enriched from blood (not recorded which). Here the CDR3 DNA reads TGTGCCAGCAGCGTAACAGGGTGGAACGAGCAGTACGTC. As protein: CASSVTGWNEQYV.